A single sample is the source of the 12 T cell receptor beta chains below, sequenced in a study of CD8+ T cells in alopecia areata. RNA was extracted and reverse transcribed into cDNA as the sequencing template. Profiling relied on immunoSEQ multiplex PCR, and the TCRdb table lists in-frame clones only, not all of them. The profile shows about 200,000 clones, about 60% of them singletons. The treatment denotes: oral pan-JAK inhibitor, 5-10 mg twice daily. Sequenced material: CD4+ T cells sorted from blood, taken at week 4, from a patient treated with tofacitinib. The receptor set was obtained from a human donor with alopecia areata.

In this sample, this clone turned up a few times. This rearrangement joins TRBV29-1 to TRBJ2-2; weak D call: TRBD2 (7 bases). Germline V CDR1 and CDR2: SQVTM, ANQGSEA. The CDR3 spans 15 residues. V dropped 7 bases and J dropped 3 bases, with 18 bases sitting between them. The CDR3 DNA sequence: TGCAGCGCCCAACGGGGGGCCCGCGACACCGGGGAGCTGTTTTTT. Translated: CSAQRGARDTGELFF.

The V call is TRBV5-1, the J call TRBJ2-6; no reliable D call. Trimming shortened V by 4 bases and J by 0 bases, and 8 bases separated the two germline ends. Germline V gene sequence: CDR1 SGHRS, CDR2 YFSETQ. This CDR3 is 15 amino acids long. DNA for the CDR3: TGCGCCAGCAGCACCGGAGACTCTGGGGCCAACGTCCTGACTTTC. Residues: CASSTGDSGANVLTF.

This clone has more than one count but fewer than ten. For the CDR3, the DNA is TGTGCCAGCAGCTTAGCCTCCACCGGGGAGCTGTTTTTT. Translation: CASSLASTGELFF. The rearrangement joins TRBV11-2 to TRBJ2-2; D not resolved. Germline V CDR1 and CDR2: SGHAT, FQNNGV. This CDR3 is built from 13 residues. The V gene lost 1 base and the J gene lost 4 bases, with 4 bases spanning the gap.

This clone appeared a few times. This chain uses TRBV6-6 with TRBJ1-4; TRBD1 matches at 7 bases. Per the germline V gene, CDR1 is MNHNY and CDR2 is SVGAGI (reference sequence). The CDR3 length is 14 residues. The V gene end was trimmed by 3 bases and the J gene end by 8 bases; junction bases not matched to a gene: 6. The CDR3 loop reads CASSYPGGAEKLFF. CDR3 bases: TGTGCCAGCAGTTATCCAGGGGGTGCCGAAAAACTGTTTTTT.

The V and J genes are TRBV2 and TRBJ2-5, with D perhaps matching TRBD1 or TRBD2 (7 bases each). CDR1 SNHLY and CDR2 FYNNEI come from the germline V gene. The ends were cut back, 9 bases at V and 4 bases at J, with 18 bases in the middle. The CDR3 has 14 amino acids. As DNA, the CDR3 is TGTGCCAGGGGGGGGACAGATCTAGGAGAGACCCAGTACTTC. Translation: CARGGTDLGETQYF. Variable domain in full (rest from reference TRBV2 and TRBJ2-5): EPEVTQTPSHQVTQMGQEVILRCVPISNHLYFYWYRQILGQKVEFLVSFYNNEISEKSEIFDDQFSVERPDGSNFTLKIRSTKLEDSAMYFCARGGTDLGETQYFGPGTRLLVL.

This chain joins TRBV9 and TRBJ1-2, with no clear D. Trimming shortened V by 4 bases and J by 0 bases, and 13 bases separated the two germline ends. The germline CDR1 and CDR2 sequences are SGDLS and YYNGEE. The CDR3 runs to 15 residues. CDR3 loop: CASSPVMWSNYGYTF. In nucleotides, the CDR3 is TGTGCCAGCAGCCCGGTGATGTGGTCTAACTATGGCTACACCTTC.

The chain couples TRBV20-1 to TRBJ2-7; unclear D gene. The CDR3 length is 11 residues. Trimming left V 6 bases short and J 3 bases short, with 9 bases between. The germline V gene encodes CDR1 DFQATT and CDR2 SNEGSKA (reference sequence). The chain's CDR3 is CSATKLYEQYF. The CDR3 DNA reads TGCAGTGCAACTAAACTCTACGAGCAGTACTTC.

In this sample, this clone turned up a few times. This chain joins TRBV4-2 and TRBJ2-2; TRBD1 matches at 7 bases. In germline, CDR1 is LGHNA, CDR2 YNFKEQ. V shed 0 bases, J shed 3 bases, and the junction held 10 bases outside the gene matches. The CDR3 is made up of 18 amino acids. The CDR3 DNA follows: TGTGCCAGCAGCCAAGAGGTAGTCGCAGGGGGTGACACCGGGGAGCTGTTTTTT. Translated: CASSQEVVAGGDTGELFF.

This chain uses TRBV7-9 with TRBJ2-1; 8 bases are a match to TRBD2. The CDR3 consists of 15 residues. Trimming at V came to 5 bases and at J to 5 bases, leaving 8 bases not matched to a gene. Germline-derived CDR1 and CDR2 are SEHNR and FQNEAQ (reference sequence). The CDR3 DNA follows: TGTGCCAGCAGCCCTGTTGCGGGGGGACACAATGAGCAGTTCTTC. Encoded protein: CASSPVAGGHNEQFF.

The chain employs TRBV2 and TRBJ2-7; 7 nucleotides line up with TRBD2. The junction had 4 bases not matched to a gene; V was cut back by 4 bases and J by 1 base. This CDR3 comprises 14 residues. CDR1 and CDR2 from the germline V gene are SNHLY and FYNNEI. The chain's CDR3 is CASSGGRGSYEQYF. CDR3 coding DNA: TGTGCCAGCAGTGGAGGGCGGGGGTCCTACGAGCAGTACTTC.

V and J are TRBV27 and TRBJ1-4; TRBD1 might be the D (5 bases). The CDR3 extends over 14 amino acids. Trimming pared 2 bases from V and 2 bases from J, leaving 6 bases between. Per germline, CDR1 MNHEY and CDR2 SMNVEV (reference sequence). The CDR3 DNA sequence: TGTGCCAGCAGTTTACAGGGTACTAATGAAAAACTGTTTTTT. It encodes CASSLQGTNEKLFF.

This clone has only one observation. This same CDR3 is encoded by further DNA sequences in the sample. CDR3 amino acids: CSASLGETQYF. The CDR3 nucleotides are TGCAGTGCTAGCCTAGGGGAGACCCAGTACTTC. V and J are TRBV20-1 and TRBJ2-5; D uncertain. The germline gives CDR1 DFQATT, CDR2 SNEGSKA (reference sequence). The CDR3 consists of 11 residues. Trimming cost V 3 bases and J 5 bases, with 7 bases left between them.